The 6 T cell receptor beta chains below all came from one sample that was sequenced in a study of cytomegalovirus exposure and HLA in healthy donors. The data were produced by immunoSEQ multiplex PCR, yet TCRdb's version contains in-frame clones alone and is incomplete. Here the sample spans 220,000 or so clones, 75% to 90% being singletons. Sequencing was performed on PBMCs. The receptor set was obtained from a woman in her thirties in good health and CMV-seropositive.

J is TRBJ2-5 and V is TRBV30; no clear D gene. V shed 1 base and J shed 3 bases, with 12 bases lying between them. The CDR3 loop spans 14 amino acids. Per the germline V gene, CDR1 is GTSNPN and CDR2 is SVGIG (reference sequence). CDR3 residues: CAWSGLPVKETQYF. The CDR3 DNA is TGTGCCTGGAGTGGGCTCCCGGTGAAAGAGACCCAGTACTTC. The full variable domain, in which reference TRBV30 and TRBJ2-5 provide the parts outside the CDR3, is SQTIHQWPATLVQPVGSPLSLECTVEGTSNPNLYWYRQAAGRGLQLLFYSVGIGQISSEVPQNLSASRPQDRQFILSSKKLLLSDSGFYLCAWSGLPVKETQYFGPGTRLLVL.

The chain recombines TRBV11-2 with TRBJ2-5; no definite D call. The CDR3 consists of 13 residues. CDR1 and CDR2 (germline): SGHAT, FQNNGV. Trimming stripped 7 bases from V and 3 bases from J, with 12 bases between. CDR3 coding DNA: TGTGCCAGCATCCCCCCTACCAAAGAGACCCAGTACTTC. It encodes CASIPPTKETQYF. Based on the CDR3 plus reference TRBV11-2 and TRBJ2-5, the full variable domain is EAGVAQSPRYKIIEKRQSVAFWCNPISGHATLYWYQQILGQGPKLLIQFQNNGVVDDSQLPKDRFSAERLKGVDSTLKIQPAKLEDSAVYLCASIPPTKETQYFGPGTRLLVL.

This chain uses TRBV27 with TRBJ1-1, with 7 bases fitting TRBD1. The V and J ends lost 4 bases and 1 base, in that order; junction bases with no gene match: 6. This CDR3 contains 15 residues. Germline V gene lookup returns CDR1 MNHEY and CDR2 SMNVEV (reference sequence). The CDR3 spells CASSSTGEGNTEAFF. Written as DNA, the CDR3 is TGTGCCAGCAGTTCTACAGGGGAGGGGAACACTGAAGCTTTCTTT.

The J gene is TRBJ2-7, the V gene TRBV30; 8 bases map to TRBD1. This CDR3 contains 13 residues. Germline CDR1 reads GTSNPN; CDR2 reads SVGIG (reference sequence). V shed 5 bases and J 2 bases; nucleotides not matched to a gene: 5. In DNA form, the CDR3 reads TGTGCCTGGCTCAACAGGGGGACCTACGAGCAGTACTTC. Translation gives CAWLNRGTYEQYF.

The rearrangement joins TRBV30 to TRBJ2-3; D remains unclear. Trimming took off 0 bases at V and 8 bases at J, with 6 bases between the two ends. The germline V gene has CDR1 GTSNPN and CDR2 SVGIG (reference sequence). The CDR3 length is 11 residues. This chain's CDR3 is CAWSVDPTQYF. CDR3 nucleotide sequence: TGTGCCTGGAGTGTCGACCCTACGCAGTATTTT.

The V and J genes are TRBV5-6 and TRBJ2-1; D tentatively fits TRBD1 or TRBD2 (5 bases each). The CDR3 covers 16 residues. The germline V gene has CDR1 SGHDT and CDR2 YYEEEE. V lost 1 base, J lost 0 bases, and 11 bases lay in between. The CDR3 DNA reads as TGTGCCAGCAGCTTGACGGGGCGTATCTCCTACAATGAGCAGTTCTTC. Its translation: CASSLTGRISYNEQFF. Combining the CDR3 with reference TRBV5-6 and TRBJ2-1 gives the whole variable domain DAGVTQSPTHLIKTRGQQVTLRCSPKSGHDTVSWYQQALGQGPQFIFQYYEEEERQRGNFPDRFSGHQFPNYSSELNVNALLLGDSALYLCASSLTGRISYNEQFFGPGTRLTVL.